The entry that follows covers one T cell receptor (beta chain) sequence. The table came from immunoSEQ multiplex PCR; TCRdb's copy has only in-frame clones and leaves some out. This table has millions of clones, just over 90% appearing once. This sample is drawn from a study of shared clonotypes between healthy human individuals. Unmatched junction bases numbered 4, after V lost 8 bases and J lost 3 bases. The CDR3 length is 15 residues. Looked up from germline, CDR1 is KGHSH and CDR2 is LQKENI. What was sequenced was naive CD4+ T cells from PBMCs. Subset denoted: CD45RA+ positively selected. The sequence was obtained from a man between 18 and 29 years old in good health. Some clones in this sample may be carry-over from other donors' samples. The rearrangement uses TRBV18 and TRBJ2-3, with 14 bases fitting TRBD2. This CDR3 is CASGRLAGGTDTQYF. CDR3 bases: TGTGCCAGCGGCAGACTAGCGGGAGGGACAGATACGCAGTATTTT.